A single sample gave rise to the 18 T cell receptor beta chains below, sequenced in a study of cytomegalovirus exposure and HLA in healthy donors. The PCR ran on 60 Vbeta and 13 Jbeta primers. Data came from immunoSEQ multiplex PCR; TCRdb stores just in-frame clones and leaves some out. The repertoire includes about 110,000 clones, about 80% of them detected once, and about 7.5% sits in the top ten. The sample taken for sequencing was PBMCs. These receptors came from a man in his forties or fifties in good health and CMV-seropositive.

On this clone itself: In the same sample, other DNA sequences code for this CDR3. The J gene is TRBJ2-7, the V gene TRBV5-4, with 11 bases matching TRBD2. V trimming: 5 bases; J trimming: 2 bases; junction bases outside the gene matches: 6. This CDR3 comprises 15 residues. Germline CDR1 reads SGHNT; CDR2 reads YYREEE (reference sequence). CDR3 region: CASSSGTSGTYEQYF. The CDR3 nucleotides are TGTGCCAGCAGTTCCGGGACTAGCGGAACCTACGAGCAGTACTTC.

V is TRBV7-2 and J is TRBJ2-7; 8 positions match TRBD1. The CDR3 totals 15 residues. V lost 5 bases and J lost 2; bases outside the gene matches: 8. Germline V gene data show CDR1 as SGHTA and CDR2 as FQGNSA. The CDR3 DNA reads as TGTGCCAGCAGCGATCGGACAGGGACGGCCTACGAGCAGTACTTC. Amino acids: CASSDRTGTAYEQYF. The full variable domain, in which reference TRBV7-2 and TRBJ2-7 provide the parts outside the CDR3, is GAGVSQSPSNKVTEKGKDVELRCDPISGHTALYWYRQSLGQGLEFLIYFQGNSAPDKSGLPSDRFSAERTGGSVSTLTIQRTQQEDSAVYLCASSDRTGTAYEQYFGPGTRLTVT.

The chain employs TRBV27 and TRBJ2-7, with TRBD1 matching over 8 bases. The CDR3 loop spans 13 amino acids. The V gene's germline CDR1 is MNHEY and CDR2 SMNVEV (reference sequence). Trimming took 6 bases from V and 4 from J; bases not matched to a gene: 5. CDR3 DNA: TGTGCCAGCAGCCAGGGGGCTAGGTACGAGCAGTACTTC. The encoded protein is CASSQGARYEQYF.

This clone appeared once. The J gene is TRBJ2-7, the V gene TRBV27; a weak D match, TRBD1 (5 bases). V gave up 4 bases and J gave up 0 bases, with 13 bases separating them. This CDR3 has 15 residues. Germline loops: CDR1 MNHEY, CDR2 SMNVEV (reference sequence). Here the CDR3 DNA reads TGTGCCAGCAGTTCTCTACAGGTTAGCTCCTACGAGCAGTACTTC. Translation: CASSSLQVSSYEQYF.

This rearrangement joins TRBV7-2 to TRBJ2-2; no definite D call. V dropped 2 bases and J dropped 0 bases, with 4 bases sitting between them. Germline values: CDR1 SGHTA, CDR2 FQGNSA. The CDR3 covers 14 residues. CDR3 in DNA: TGTGCCAGCAGCTTAACGGCGAACACCGGGGAGCTGTTTTTT. Amino acid sequence: CASSLTANTGELFF. Full variable domain (outside the CDR3, taken from reference TRBV7-2 and TRBJ2-2): GAGVSQSPSNKVTEKGKDVELRCDPISGHTALYWYRQSLGQGLEFLIYFQGNSAPDKSGLPSDRFSAERTGGSVSTLTIQRTQQEDSAVYLCASSLTANTGELFFGEGSRLTVL.

The chain employs TRBV9 and TRBJ2-1; 16 bases agree with TRBD2. The ends lost 0 bases at V and 7 bases at J; junction bases unmatched: 10. The CDR3 has 19 residues. Germline V gene sequence: CDR1 SGDLS, CDR2 YYNGEE. DNA for the CDR3: TGTGCCAGCAGCGTAGCTCCGGGACTAGCGGGGGGGCCAAGGAATGAGCAGTTCTTC. This sequence encodes CASSVAPGLAGGPRNEQFF.

This chain links TRBV4-1 with TRBJ2-1, with TRBD2 matching over 13 bases. The germline V gene encodes CDR1 MGHRA and CDR2 YSYEKL. With V trimmed by 0 bases and J by 5 bases, 13 bases remained unmatched. This CDR3 region has 20 residues. The CDR3: CASSQDARRTGLAGNNEQFF. DNA of the CDR3: TGCGCCAGCAGCCAAGATGCACGCCGAACGGGACTAGCGGGGAACAATGAGCAGTTCTTC.

The V and J genes are TRBV7-2 and TRBJ1-5; 7 bases fit TRBD1. The J segment lost 4 bases and the V segment lost 2 bases, leaving 5 bases of the junction unmatched. CDR1 and CDR2 from the germline V gene are SGHTA and FQGNSA. The CDR3 loop spans 15 amino acids. CDR3 sequence: CASSLQGGANQPQHF. The CDR3 nucleotides are TGTGCCAGCAGCTTACAGGGGGGCGCGAATCAGCCCCAGCATTTT.

This clone was recorded once. V is TRBV5-8 and J is TRBJ1-5; 8 nucleotides match TRBD1. V trimming: 4 bases; J trimming: 5 bases; junction bases outside the gene matches: 5. Per the germline V gene, CDR1 is SGHTS and CDR2 is YDEGEE. The CDR3 contains 14 residues. This chain's CDR3 is CASSERTGYQPQHF. Written as DNA, the CDR3 is TGTGCCAGCAGCGAGAGGACAGGGTATCAGCCCCAGCATTTT. Filled out from reference TRBV5-8 and TRBJ1-5, the complete variable domain reads EAGVTQSPTHLIKTRGQQATLRCSPISGHTSVYWYQQALGLGLQFLLWYDEGEERNRGNFPPRFSGRQFPNYSSELNVNALELEDSALYLCASSERTGYQPQHFGDGTRLSIL.

This clone was seen only a few times. V and J are TRBV28 and TRBJ2-1, with 16 bases lining up with TRBD2. There are 16 residues in the CDR3. The V gene's germline CDR1 is MDHEN and CDR2 SYDVKM. Trimming removed 7 bases from V and 16 bases from J; junction bases left unmatched: 16. CDR3 residues: CASKVRRGLAGGPAFF. DNA of the CDR3: TGTGCCAGCAAAGTGAGAAGGGGACTAGCGGGGGGGCCGGCCTTCTTC.

The rearrangement links TRBV6-1 to TRBJ2-6; possible D gene TRBD1, 6 bases. Germline loops: CDR1 MNHNS, CDR2 SASEGT. The V and J ends lost 5 bases and 1 base respectively, with 9 bases between them. This CDR3 region has 15 residues. CDR3 region: CASSSQGSGANVLTF. As DNA, the CDR3 is TGTGCCAGCAGTTCACAGGGTTCTGGGGCCAACGTCCTGACTTTC.

In this sample, this clone turned up once. V gene TRBV7-2 combines with J gene TRBJ1-5, with D tentatively TRBD1 (6 bases). In germline, CDR1 is SGHTA, CDR2 FQGNSA. This CDR3 region has 15 residues. V was cut by 6 bases and J by 0 bases, with 12 bases left in between. CDR3 protein: CASSRTERSNQPQHF. Written as DNA, the CDR3 is TGTGCCAGCAGTCGGACAGAGCGTAGCAATCAGCCCCAGCATTTT.

The genes are TRBV7-2 and TRBJ1-6; the D gene is possibly TRBD1 (6 bases). The CDR3 totals 17 residues. Germline V gives CDR1 SGHTA, CDR2 FQGNSA. Trimming pared 1 base from V and 0 bases from J, leaving 10 bases between. The CDR3 loop reads CASSLGGGNSYNSPLHF. CDR3 nucleotides: TGTGCCAGCAGCTTAGGTGGGGGCAACTCCTATAATTCACCCCTCCACTTT.

The chain is built from TRBV7-9 and TRBJ2-4; the D gene is possibly TRBD1 (5 bases). This CDR3 contains 12 residues. Per germline, CDR1 SEHNR and CDR2 FQNEAQ (reference sequence). The V and J ends lost 0 bases and 9 bases respectively, with 6 bases between them. The CDR3 sequence: CASSLAQGIQYF. The CDR3 DNA follows: TGTGCCAGCAGCTTAGCCCAGGGCATTCAGTACTTC. The whole variable domain, remainder taken from reference TRBV7-9 and TRBJ2-4, is DTGVSQNPRHKITKRGQNVTFRCDPISEHNRLYWYRQTLGQGPEFLTYFQNEAQLEKSRLLSDRFSAERPKGSFSTLEIQRTEQGDSAMYLCASSLAQGIQYFGAGTRLSVL.

V and J are TRBV7-9 and TRBJ2-3; TRBD1 is a possible D gene (6 bases). The CDR3 loop spans 14 amino acids. Trimming left V 4 bases short and J 3 bases short, with 11 bases between. CDR1 and CDR2 from the germline V gene are SEHNR and FQNEAQ (reference sequence). The CDR3 DNA is TGTGCCAGCAGCTGGGGCAGGGGAACAGATACGCAGTATTTT. Protein product: CASSWGRGTDTQYF.

The chain combines TRBV27 with TRBJ1-1, with D tentatively TRBD1 (6 bases). The CDR3 consists of 13 residues. The germline V and J ends were trimmed by 2 bases and 3 bases, with 7 bases remaining between them. CDR1 is MNHEY and CDR2 is SMNVEV in the germline V gene (reference sequence). This CDR3 reads CASSLGQYTEAFF. DNA for the CDR3: TGTGCCAGCAGTTTAGGACAGTACACTGAAGCTTTCTTT.

The V and J genes are TRBV23-1 and TRBJ2-2, with a possible D match to TRBD1 (5 bases). TRBV23-1 is an open reading frame whose function is uncertain. Trimming cost V 0 bases and J 4 bases, with 15 bases left between them. The CDR3 consists of 17 residues. The CDR3 sequence is CASSQSETESLTGELFF. DNA of the CDR3: TGCGCCAGCAGTCAATCGGAGACAGAGTCCCTCACCGGGGAGCTGTTTTTT.

This clone was counted between two and nine times. The chain joins TRBV4-3 to TRBJ2-3; D is uncertain. This CDR3 contains 14 residues. Germline V gene lookup returns CDR1 LGHNA and CDR2 YSLEER. V lost 0 bases and J lost 5, with 9 bases in between. The CDR3 spells CASSQEARRDTQYF. In DNA, the CDR3 is TGCGCCAGCAGCCAAGAAGCTAGGCGAGATACGCAGTATTTT.